What follows describes a single T cell receptor beta chain. Sequencing used immunoSEQ multiplex PCR; TCRdb keeps in-frame clones, though not all of them. Of around 120,000 clones in the sample, around 90% were seen once. This specimen comes from a study of blood T cell repertoires in COVID-19. Germline CDR1 and CDR2: SGHAT and FQNNGV. The CDR3 length is 15 residues. V lost 5 bases and J lost 1; bases outside the gene matches: 4. This TCR came from a man aged 55 to 69 with COVID-19, enrolled during active disease. V and J are TRBV11-2 and TRBJ2-2; 7 bases match TRBD1. Sequencing input: peripheral blood. CDR3 DNA: TGTGCCAGCAGCCCGGGACAGCTGAACACCGGGGAGCTGTTTTTT. Translation: CASSPGQLNTGELFF.